This T cell receptor (beta chain) derives from a study of identical twins. Study-level findings and limits: Shared out-of-frame alpha sequences (those common to twins) showed excess low generation probability. Weaker excess twin sharing was observed in beta out-of-frame sequences.

Germline CDR1 and CDR2: DFQATT and SNEGSKA (reference sequence). V shed 0 bases and J shed 5 bases, with 7 bases lying between them. This CDR3 contains 13 residues. Every one of the donors was a healthy Caucasian. Template switching introduced a universal primer site, and the cDNA bore unique molecular identifiers. TCRdb reprocessed the 5' RACE reads via MiXCR and lists one record per CDR3 protein. The repertoire holds 230,000 or so distinct CDR3 sequences, about 8.5% seen once, with 2.5% to 3.5% in the top ten. This clonotype has ten or more counts. Its antigen is undetermined. These records were also assigned to another study, of yellow fever vaccine responses in identical twins.

V and J are TRBV20-1 and TRBJ2-2; D is unclear. This clonotype was sampled from a woman between 18 and 29 years old in good health. The material sequenced was CD8+ T cells sorted from blood. CDR3 nucleotides: TGCAGTGCTAGAGACGCCCGGACCGGGGAGCTGTTTTTT. This codes for CSARDARTGELFF.